This T cell receptor beta chain was captured in a study of T-cell reconstitution after alpha-beta-depleted transplantation in children (dated by TCRdb to about 2016). Looking at the study overall: Using TCR repertoire profiling, the study quantitatively followed how T-cell immune reconstitution unfolded in children after TCRalphabeta/CD19-depleted allogeneic hematopoietic cell transplantation. The full study reports these points: The apparently early alphabetaT-cell count recovery about two months after transplant was reportedly dependent on only several hundred rapidly expanded clones derived from non-depleted graft cells. Over subsequent months, a decline in hyperexpanded clone frequencies was noted, and after one year, T-cell counts and TCRbeta diversity were mostly ascribed to newly produced T cells. In some patients, high TCRbeta diversity at day 60 was attributed to recipient T cells and intrathymic progenitors that had survived conditioning.

The treatment or condition label of this sample denotes: allogeneic hematopoietic cell transplantation with graft depleted of TCRalphabeta T cells and CD19 B cells. The transplant recipients were children given TCRalphabeta/CD19-depleted allogeneic hematopoietic cell grafts. As regards this clonotype: Its target antigen remains unknown. No clone much larger than this one lies a single base away; base qualities are absent.

Libraries came from PCR. Sequencing relied on an Illumina HiSeq 2500. TCR library preparation used molecular barcoding, with unique molecular identifiers applied to normalize quantification of the TCRbeta repertoire. TCRdb reworked the public reads: Q25 trimming with fastp, MiXCR clone assembly, productive beta chains retained. CDR3 protein sequences are deduplicated, and each keeps its most common genes and DNA. This sample holds about a million distinct CDR3 sequences; around 30% were observed only once. The top ten clones comprise roughly 30% of the sample. This sequence originates from a boy younger than two who had a stem cell transplant for SCID, so the T cells may come from the graft donor. The sequences come from PBMCs, mostly from graft donor cells, collected 360 days after TCRalphabeta/CD19-depleted stem cell transplant.

The CDR3: CASSFSGGAYEQFF. The sequenced DNA is TGTGCCAGCAGTTTTAGCGGGGGGGCTTATGAGCAGTTCTTC. This sequence uses TRBV25-1 and TRBJ2-1; a stretch of 11 junction bases matches TRBD2. The CDR3 contains 14 residues, cysteine and phenylalanine counted. The sequence is cut down to CDR3 DNA, 42 bases in frame from base 1. Unmatched junction bases come to 5, with V trimmed by 5 bases and J by 8 bases. Sequences MGHDK (CDR1) and SYGVNS (CDR2) are obtained from the germline V gene. The entire variable domain, with the stretches around the CDR3 drawn from the reference TRBV25-1 and TRBJ2-1 proteins, is EADIYQTPRYLVIGTGKKITLECSQTMGHDKMYWYQQDPGMELHLIHYSYGVNSTEKGDLSSESTVSRIRTEHFPLTLESARPSHTSQYLCASSFSGGAYEQFFGPGTRLTVL.